This T cell receptor beta chain was sequenced during a study of shared clonotypes between healthy human individuals. Across the whole study: The study enrolled a couple of women and a few men aged 18 to 49. Three CD4 naive, three CD4 memory, two CD8 naive and one CD8 memory plate were used per donor.

Libraries were prepared by immunoSEQ multiplex PCR; TCRdb keeps only in-frame clonotypes and omits some of them. The sample has 180,000 or so clones; 85% to 95% are singletons. Note on this clone: Antigen specificity is unknown.

Germline V CDR1 and CDR2: MDHEN, SYDVKM. The V gene end was trimmed by 5 bases and the J gene end by 9 bases; junction bases not matched to a gene: 8. The CDR3 loop spans 14 amino acids. General study results and limits: Exclusively blood specimens were collected; tissue repertoires likely differ. Though the depth was large, rarefaction showed that sorted-subset sequencing was incomplete.

Material for sequencing was naive CD4+ T cells sorted from blood. As for subset: CD45RA+ positively selected. The rearrangement links TRBV28 to TRBJ1-5; TRBD1 aligns across 9 bases. This clonotype was obtained from a woman aged 25 to 39 in good health. The CDR3 protein is CASSPGTGRGPQHF. In DNA, the CDR3 is TGTGCCAGCAGTCCCGGGACAGGGAGGGGGCCCCAGCATTTT.